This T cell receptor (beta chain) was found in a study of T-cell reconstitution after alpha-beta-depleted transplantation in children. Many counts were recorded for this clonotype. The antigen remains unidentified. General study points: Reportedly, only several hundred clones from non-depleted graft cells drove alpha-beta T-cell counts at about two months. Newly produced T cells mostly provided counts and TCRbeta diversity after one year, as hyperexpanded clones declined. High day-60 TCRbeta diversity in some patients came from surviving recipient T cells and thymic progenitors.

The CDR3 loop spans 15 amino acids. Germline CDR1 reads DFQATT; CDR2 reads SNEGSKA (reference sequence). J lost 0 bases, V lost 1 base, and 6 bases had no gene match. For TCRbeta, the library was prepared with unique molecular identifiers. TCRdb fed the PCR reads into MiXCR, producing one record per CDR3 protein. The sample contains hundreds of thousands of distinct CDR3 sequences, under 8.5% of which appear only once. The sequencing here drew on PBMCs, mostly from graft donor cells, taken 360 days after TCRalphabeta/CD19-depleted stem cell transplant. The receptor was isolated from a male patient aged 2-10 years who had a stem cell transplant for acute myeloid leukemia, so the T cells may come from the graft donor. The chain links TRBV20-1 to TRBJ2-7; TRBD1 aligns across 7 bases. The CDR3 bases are TGCAGTGCTAGAGGGGCCGGACAGGACTCCTACGAGCAGTACGTC. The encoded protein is CSARGAGQDSYEQYV.